The 17 T cell receptor beta chains in this list originate from one sample, sequenced in a study of CD8+ T cells in alopecia areata (dated by TCRdb to the late 2010s). The library came from the immunoSEQ multiplex PCR assay. For TCR sequencing, RNA was extracted from every sample and reverse transcribed into cDNA to serve as template. The source is immuneACCESS, and TCRdb retained only in-frame sequences with V and J called. Part of the clones is not carried over; for the studies checked, unresolved V genes explain less than half of this, and the remainder is unexplained. The sample includes around 200,000 clones, with about 55% observed a single time. 10% to 14% of the sample is held by the ten biggest clonotypes. The time point label, as the study defines it: less than 25 weeks on oral tofacitinib. What this sample's treatment or condition label stands for: oral pan-JAK inhibitor, 5-10 mg twice daily.

Sequencing was performed on CD8+ T cells sorted from blood, taken at week 24, from a patient treated with tofacitinib. The source is a human donor with alopecia areata.

This clone was detected once. The chain carries TRBV7-9 and TRBJ2-7; no reliable D call. The ends were cut back, 4 bases at V and 3 bases at J, with 10 bases in the middle. Germline V CDR1 and CDR2: SEHNR, FQNEAQ (reference sequence). The CDR3 length is 13 residues. The CDR3 bases are TGTGCCAGCAGCTCGGTGCGAAACTACGAGCAGTACTTC. This codes for CASSSVRNYEQYF.

The chain joins TRBV27 to TRBJ2-7; 11 bases agree with TRBD2. CDR3 length: 15 amino acids. V trimming: 5 bases; J trimming: 4 bases; junction bases outside the gene matches: 7. Germline CDR1 MNHEY, CDR2 SMNVEV (reference sequence). CDR3 sequence (DNA): TGTGCCAGCAGTATTATAGCGGGGGGGATTTACGAGCAGTACTTC. Amino acids: CASSIIAGGIYEQYF.

The chain joins TRBV11-2 to TRBJ2-6; D remains ambiguous. V lost 1 base and J 4 bases, leaving 11 bases between the germline ends. Germline assignment: CDR1 SGHAT and CDR2 FQNNGV. The CDR3 loop spans 16 amino acids. CDR3 sequence (DNA): TGTGCCAGCAGCTTAGTCCGATTCTCCGGGGCCAACGTCCTGACTTTC. Protein product: CASSLVRFSGANVLTF.

The chain joins TRBV10-2 to TRBJ2-5; a possible D gene is TRBD1 (6 bases). The V and J ends lost 8 bases and 2 bases respectively, with 9 bases between them. The CDR3 covers 12 residues. Germline CDR1 reads WSHSY; CDR2 reads SAAADI. This chain's CDR3 is CASGQSQETQYF. CDR3 coding DNA: TGCGCCAGCGGACAGTCACAAGAGACCCAGTACTTC.

This clone was found a few times. The J gene is TRBJ1-2, the V gene TRBV10-3, with D unresolved. The CDR3 loop spans 13 amino acids. V shed 3 bases and J shed 4 bases, with 9 bases lying between them. Germline values: CDR1 ENHRY, CDR2 SYGVKD. The CDR3 sequence is CAISEQSLYGYTF. In nucleotides, the CDR3 is TGTGCCATCAGTGAACAGAGCCTCTATGGCTACACCTTC.

The genes are TRBV29-1 and TRBJ2-1, with a possible D match to TRBD1 (6 bases). Trimming removed 7 bases at V and 2 bases at J, with 15 bases between. The CDR3 is made up of 14 amino acids. Germline CDR1 is SQVTM and CDR2 is ANQGSEA. The CDR3 DNA follows: TGCAGCGAGATTACAGGGCGGCCCTACAATGAGCAGTTCTTC. As protein: CSEITGRPYNEQFF.

Regarding this clone: The identical CDR3 is also encoded by other nucleotide sequences in the sample. The V gene is TRBV29-1, the J gene TRBJ1-2; no firm D call. Germline assignment: CDR1 SQVTM and CDR2 ANQGSEA. This CDR3 contains 13 residues. V was shortened by 1 base and J by 4 bases, with 10 bases between the two germline ends. CDR3 protein: CSVEGGLGYGYTF. The CDR3 nucleotides are TGCAGCGTTGAAGGTGGGCTCGGCTATGGCTACACCTTC.

The V gene is TRBV2, the J gene TRBJ2-6; D is undetermined. Trimming removed 0 bases at V and 0 bases at J, with 3 bases between. The CDR3 spans 15 residues. CDR1 SNHLY and CDR2 FYNNEI come from the germline V gene. As DNA, the CDR3 is TGTGCCAGCAGTGAAGCTTCCTCTGGGGCCAACGTCCTGACTTTC. This gives the protein CASSEASSGANVLTF.

This clone was counted a single time. The V and J genes are TRBV5-1 and TRBJ2-1; 9 bases are shared with TRBD2. This CDR3 contains 15 residues. V lost 1 base and J lost 8; bases outside the gene matches: 7. The V gene's germline CDR1 is SGHRS and CDR2 YFSETQ. In nucleotides, the CDR3 is TGCGCCAGCAGCTTGCGAGCGGGGGGTGTTTATGAGCAGTTCTTC. As protein: CASSLRAGGVYEQFF. Complete variable domain (other parts from reference TRBV5-1 and TRBJ2-1): KAGVTQTPRYLIKTRGQQVTLSCSPISGHRSVSWYQQTPGQGLQFLFEYFSETQRNKGNFPGRFSGRQFSNSRSEMNVSTLELGDSALYLCASSLRAGGVYEQFFGPGTRLTVL.

V gene TRBV5-1 combines with J gene TRBJ2-5, with TRBD1 identical over 9 bases. Germline CDR1 SGHRS, CDR2 YFSETQ. Germline trimming cut 4 bases from V and 5 bases from J; bases unmatched to any gene: 12. The CDR3 consists of 16 residues. The CDR3 DNA sequence: TGCGCCAGCAGCCAAACTGGGACAGGGATGCGGGAGACCCAGTACTTC. It translates to CASSQTGTGMRETQYF.

The chain employs TRBV6-5 and TRBJ2-3, with 11 nucleotides matching TRBD2. V shed 6 bases and J 10 bases; nucleotides not matched to a gene: 9. Germline CDR1 and CDR2: MNHEY and SVGAGI. The CDR3 contains 14 residues. The CDR3, as DNA: TGTGCCAGCAGCTTAGCGGGGGGGCAGGGATCGCAGTATTTT. Translating it yields CASSLAGGQGSQYF.

The chain links TRBV29-1 to TRBJ1-1; D unclear. The CDR3 runs 11 residues. V dropped 0 bases and J dropped 5 bases, with 4 bases sitting between them. From germline, CDR1 is SQVTM and CDR2 ANQGSEA. The CDR3 loop reads CSVEDPTEAFF. The DNA of the CDR3 is TGCAGCGTTGAAGACCCTACTGAAGCTTTCTTT.

The genes are TRBV10-3 and TRBJ1-5; perhaps TRBD1 as D (6 bases). The CDR3 extends over 13 amino acids. The V and J ends lost 6 bases and 5 bases respectively, with 11 bases between them. Germline V gene sequence: CDR1 ENHRY, CDR2 SYGVKD. CDR3 DNA: TGTGCCATCAGGTCAGGGGCTGATCAGCCCCAGCATTTT. This gives the protein CAIRSGADQPQHF.

This clone came up a few times. The rearrangement joins TRBV4-1 to TRBJ2-3; no reliable D call. Germline CDR1 and CDR2: MGHRA and YSYEKL. This CDR3 has 11 amino acids. V was trimmed by 6 bases and J by 2 bases, leaving 3 bases between them. The CDR3 here is CASRDTDTQYF. The CDR3 region has the DNA TGCGCCAGCAGGGACACAGATACGCAGTATTTT.

The chain has TRBV19 and TRBJ1-5; no reliable D call. The CDR3 length is 16 residues. Germline CDR1 reads LNHDA; CDR2 reads SQIVND (reference sequence). The ends were cut back, 0 bases at V and 5 bases at J, with 14 bases in the middle. The CDR3 DNA is TGTGCCAGTAGTATAGATCCCCGGACGGACTATCAGCCCCAGCATTTT. It translates to CASSIDPRTDYQPQHF.

J is TRBJ1-2 and V is TRBV4-3; D gene ambiguous. The CDR3 length is 16 residues. From germline, CDR1 is LGHNA and CDR2 YSLEER. V lost 0 bases to trimming and J lost 7 bases, with 18 bases between them. The CDR3, as DNA: TGCGCCAGCAGCCAAGACAGATCGAGAAGGAACCTTGGCTACACCTTC. Translated, it gives CASSQDRSRRNLGYTF.

This clone appeared a few times. This sequence joins TRBV7-9 and TRBJ2-7, with TRBD1 identical over 9 bases. After removal of 5 bases from V and 0 bases from J, the junction contained 2 bases not matched to a gene. Germline values: CDR1 SEHNR, CDR2 FQNEAQ (reference sequence). The CDR3 sequence is 14 residues long. The CDR3 sequence: CASSATGGSYEQYF. CDR3 nucleotide sequence: TGTGCCAGCAGCGCGACAGGGGGCTCCTACGAGCAGTACTTC.